The 27 T cell receptor beta chains below come from one sample, sequenced in a study of cytomegalovirus exposure and HLA in healthy donors. 13 Jbeta primers and 60 Vbeta primers were used for the PCR. Here immunoSEQ multiplex PCR was the method, and the copy in TCRdb shows in-frame clones only, minus some. The sample yields some 190,000 clones, 77% seen once. What was sequenced was PBMCs. The receptors derive from a man aged 18 to 29 in good health and CMV-seronegative.

The chain links TRBV7-2 to TRBJ2-1; TRBD2 matches at 8 bases. The CDR3 has 13 amino acids. The germline V gene encodes CDR1 SGHTA and CDR2 FQGNSA. V was pared by 5 bases and J by 12 bases, with 9 bases of the junction left unmatched. CDR3 sequence (DNA): TGTGCCAGCAGCCTCTATAGCGGGACGGTGCAGTTCTTC. It specifies CASSLYSGTVQFF.

V and J are TRBV6-5 and TRBJ1-1; tentative D call: TRBD1 (6 bases). Deletions cut 3 bases from V and 3 bases from J, with 11 bases between. This CDR3 has 14 amino acids. In germline, CDR1 is MNHEY, CDR2 SVGAGI. The CDR3 region has the DNA TGTGCCAGCAGTTATGCGGGGGGCGACACTGAAGCTTTCTTT. This sequence encodes CASSYAGGDTEAFF.

The V and J genes are TRBV9 and TRBJ2-1, with no clear D. Germline V CDR1 and CDR2: SGDLS, YYNGEE. The CDR3 has 14 amino acids. The ends were cut back, 2 bases at V and 5 bases at J, with 11 bases in the middle. The CDR3 protein is CASSVHLNNNEQFF. In DNA, the CDR3 is TGTGCCAGCAGCGTCCACCTAAATAACAATGAGCAGTTCTTC.

This clone has ten or more counts. The chain joins TRBV27 to TRBJ2-1, with unresolved D. Germline loops: CDR1 MNHEY, CDR2 SMNVEV (reference sequence). Trimming removed 2 bases at V and 5 bases at J, with 13 bases between. The CDR3 extends over 15 amino acids. The CDR3 loop reads CASSLKQLGHNEQFF. The DNA for the CDR3 is TGTGCCAGCAGTTTAAAACAGTTGGGTCACAATGAGCAGTTCTTC.

This chain links TRBV5-1 with TRBJ2-7; 7 bases align to TRBD2. Germline trimming cut 0 bases from V and 2 bases from J; bases unmatched to any gene: 5. The CDR3 length is 15 residues. Germline lookup yields CDR1 SGHRS and CDR2 YFSETQ. CDR3 in DNA: TGCGCCAGCAGCTTGGTTACGGGAGGCCCCTACGAGCAGTACTTC. Translated, it gives CASSLVTGGPYEQYF.

This clone was seen a few times. The chain is built from TRBV4-3 and TRBJ2-1; the match to TRBD1 covers 8 bases. Trimming took 0 bases from V and 0 from J; bases not matched to a gene: 7. CDR1 is LGHNA and CDR2 is YSLEER in the germline V gene. The CDR3 runs 18 residues. CDR3 coding DNA: TGCGCCAGCAGCCAAGAACCAGGGGGCACAGACTCCTACAATGAGCAGTTCTTC. It is translated as CASSQEPGGTDSYNEQFF.

CDR3 coding DNA: TGTGCCGGGGACAGGCGGAACACCGGGGAGCTGTTTTTT. It is translated as CAGDRRNTGELFF. V is TRBV30 and J is TRBJ2-2; the match to TRBD1 covers 8 bases. The CDR3 extends over 13 amino acids. Trimming took 8 bases from V and 1 from J; bases not matched to a gene: 3. The V gene's germline CDR1 is GTSNPN and CDR2 SVGIG (reference sequence).

The V gene is TRBV6-6, the J gene TRBJ2-7; D may be TRBD2 (5 bases). The CDR3 has 15 amino acids. Germline CDR1 reads MNHNY; CDR2 reads SVGAGI (reference sequence). Trimming removed 2 bases at V and 7 bases at J, with 18 bases between. The CDR3 is CASSYRRAQEGEQYF. CDR3 nucleotides: TGTGCCAGCAGTTACCGCCGGGCCCAAGAGGGTGAGCAGTACTTC.

V gene TRBV4-3 combines with J gene TRBJ2-7, with 10 positions matching TRBD1. The CDR3 has 15 residues. Germline CDR1 reads LGHNA; CDR2 reads YSLEER. V lost 0 bases, J lost 4 bases, and 3 bases stayed unmatched. The CDR3 spells CASSQEAGQGYEQYF. The DNA of the CDR3 is TGCGCCAGCAGCCAAGAGGCGGGACAGGGGTACGAGCAGTACTTC.

The chain couples TRBV11-3 to TRBJ2-5, with 13 bases aligning to TRBD2. The V segment lost 4 bases and the J segment 4 bases; nucleotides outside the gene matches: 12. The CDR3 is 18 amino acids. Germline loops: CDR1 SGHNT, CDR2 YENEEA. The CDR3 nucleotides read TGTGCCAGCAGCTCCGTCCAAGGACTAGCGGGAGTTGGAGAGACCCAGTACTTC. Protein: CASSSVQGLAGVGETQYF.

CDR3 region: CAWSGQGAYEQYF. The DNA for the CDR3 is TGTGCCTGGAGCGGACAGGGGGCTTACGAGCAGTACTTC. The genes are TRBV30 and TRBJ2-7, with 11 nucleotides matching TRBD1. Trimming removed 3 bases from V and 4 bases from J; junction bases left unmatched: 2. CDR1 GTSNPN and CDR2 SVGIG come from the germline V gene (reference sequence). This CDR3 spans 13 amino acids.

This clone appeared a few times. This chain joins TRBV13 and TRBJ1-1; D gene uncertain. The CDR3 has 12 residues. V was cut by 5 bases and J by 3 bases, with 7 bases left in between. Germline CDR1 reads PRHDT; CDR2 reads FYEKMQ (reference sequence). CDR3 DNA sequence: TGTGCCAGCAGCCAGGTCGACACTGAAGCTTTCTTT. The encoded protein is CASSQVDTEAFF. The full variable domain, completed using reference TRBV13 and TRBJ1-1, is AAGVIQSPRHLIKEKRETATLKCYPIPRHDTVYWYQQGPGQDPQFLISFYEKMQSDKGSIPDRFSAQQFSDYHSELNMSSLELGDSALYFCASSQVDTEAFFGQGTRLTVV.

The chain couples TRBV7-8 to TRBJ1-1; 8 positions match TRBD1. The CDR3 runs to 11 residues. The V segment lost 11 bases and the J segment 7 bases; nucleotides outside the gene matches: 6. The germline V gene encodes CDR1 SGHVS and CDR2 FQNEAQ. Written as DNA, the CDR3 is TGTGCCTCCCGCAGGGGGCTTGAAGCTTTCTTT. It codes for CASRRGLEAFF.

This clone was detected a few times. The chain links TRBV10-3 to TRBJ2-1; 10 positions agree with TRBD2. From germline, CDR1 is ENHRY and CDR2 SYGVKD. Trimming cost V 2 bases and J 8 bases; bases outside gene matches: 9. CDR3 size: 16 residues. CDR3 protein: CAISETSSGGHDEQFF. The CDR3 DNA sequence: TGTGCCATCAGTGAGACCTCTAGCGGGGGTCATGATGAGCAGTTCTTC.

The genes are TRBV4-1 and TRBJ2-7; D is possibly TRBD1 (6 bases). The CDR3 spans 15 residues. Germline V gives CDR1 MGHRA, CDR2 YSYEKL. Between the trimmed V and J ends, which lost 4 bases and 3 bases, there was a span of 16 bases. CDR3 nucleotide sequence: TGCGCCAGCAGCCGAGCGGCAGGGGATAACTACGAGCAGTACTTC. This translates into CASSRAAGDNYEQYF.

The chain links TRBV2 to TRBJ2-6, with D possibly being TRBD1 (5 bases). The length of the CDR3 is 14 residues. Germline-derived CDR1 and CDR2 are SNHLY and FYNNEI. The ends were cut back, 7 bases at V and 2 bases at J, with 9 bases in the middle. CDR3 in DNA: TGTGCCAGCACATCAGGGACTGGGGCCAACGTCCTGACTTTC. It codes for CASTSGTGANVLTF.

This chain joins TRBV14 and TRBJ1-3; D is ambiguous. CDR3 length: 13 amino acids. V was cut by 4 bases and J by 0 bases, with 4 bases left in between. Germline CDR1 is SGHDN and CDR2 is FVKESK. The CDR3 DNA follows: TGTGCCAGCAGCCCGGGCTCTGGAAACACCATATATTTT. This codes for CASSPGSGNTIYF.

This clone has only a few counts. The chain uses TRBV19 and TRBJ2-7; 9 nucleotides match TRBD1. From germline, CDR1 is LNHDA and CDR2 SQIVND (reference sequence). J lost 6 bases, V lost 5 bases, and 14 bases had no gene match. CDR3 length equals 16 residues. CDR3 bases: TGTGCCAGTAGTGCGCAGCGACCGGGACAGGGCACCGAGCAGTACTTC. The encoded protein is CASSAQRPGQGTEQYF. Looking up the rest from reference TRBV19 and TRBJ2-7 gives the full variable domain: DGGITQSPKYLFRKEGQNVTLSCEQNLNHDAMYWYRQDPGQGLRLIYYSQIVNDFQKGDIAEGYSVSREKKESFPLTVTSAQKNPTAFYLCASSAQRPGQGTEQYFGPGTRLTVT.

The chain couples TRBV10-1 to TRBJ2-1; 8 bases align to TRBD2. The V and J ends lost 4 bases and 10 bases, in that order; junction bases with no gene match: 3. Germline V gene data show CDR1 as WNHNN and CDR2 as SYGVQD (reference sequence). The CDR3 is made up of 12 amino acids. The CDR3 region is CASSAGGDEQFF. DNA of the CDR3: TGCGCCAGCAGTGCGGGGGGGGACGAGCAGTTCTTC.

This chain connects TRBV6-5 to TRBJ1-5; D remains ambiguous. V shed 4 bases and J shed 0 bases, with 13 bases lying between them. Germline loops: CDR1 MNHEY, CDR2 SVGAGI. The length of the CDR3 is 16 residues. The CDR3 loop reads CASSSAGLSSNQPQHF. CDR3 in DNA: TGTGCCAGCAGTTCGGCAGGTTTGTCTAGCAATCAGCCCCAGCATTTT.

A few counts support this clone. The chain recombines TRBV4-3 with TRBJ1-1; D is unresolved. Germline V gene sequence: CDR1 LGHNA, CDR2 YSLEER. The V end lost 0 bases, the J end lost 0 bases, and 20 bases lay between the germline ends. The CDR3 is 19 residues long. CDR3 region: CASSQEGEYSNPLNTEAFF. The DNA for the CDR3 is TGCGCCAGCAGCCAAGAAGGCGAGTACAGCAATCCTTTGAACACTGAAGCTTTCTTT.

In this sample, this clone turned up a few times. The chain uses TRBV19 and TRBJ2-1, with 9 bases identical to TRBD2. V shed 4 bases and J 3 bases; nucleotides not matched to a gene: 7. Germline CDR1 and CDR2: LNHDA and SQIVND (reference sequence). The CDR3 runs 16 residues. DNA for the CDR3: TGTGCCAGTAGTAAAAGGAAGCGGGAGGACTACAATGAGCAGTTCTTC. As protein: CASSKRKREDYNEQFF. Full variable domain (missing parts from reference TRBV19 and TRBJ2-1): DGGITQSPKYLFRKEGQNVTLSCEQNLNHDAMYWYRQDPGQGLRLIYYSQIVNDFQKGDIAEGYSVSREKKESFPLTVTSAQKNPTAFYLCASSKRKREDYNEQFFGPGTRLTVL.

This rearrangement joins TRBV6-1 to TRBJ1-3; perhaps TRBD1 as D (5 bases). In germline, CDR1 is MNHNS, CDR2 SASEGT. The CDR3 length is 16 residues. Trimming removed 1 base from V and 4 bases from J, with 14 bases in between. The CDR3 region is CASSEGRGGRGNTIYF. CDR3 nucleotides: TGTGCCAGCAGTGAAGGAAGGGGAGGGCGCGGAAACACCATATATTTT.

This chain uses TRBV27 with TRBJ1-2; 9 bases are shared with TRBD1. The CDR3 spans 14 residues. V was pared by 6 bases and J by 2 bases, with 4 bases of the junction left unmatched. In germline, CDR1 is MNHEY, CDR2 SMNVEV (reference sequence). The CDR3 spells CASSHDRGNYGYTF. CDR3 DNA: TGTGCCAGCAGCCATGACAGGGGGAACTATGGCTACACCTTC.

The chain joins TRBV15 to TRBJ2-6; 12 nucleotides match TRBD2. J was trimmed by 1 base and V by 6 bases; bases with no gene match: 19. Germline V CDR1 and CDR2: LNHNV, YYDKDF (reference sequence). The CDR3 consists of 22 residues. Here the CDR3 reads CATSNYLGLAGGIGSGANVLTF. In nucleotides, the CDR3 is TGTGCCACCAGTAACTACTTGGGGCTAGCGGGAGGGATTGGGTCTGGGGCCAACGTCCTGACTTTC.

With respect to this clone: Other DNA sequences of this sample code for an identical CDR3. V usage is TRBV19 and J usage is TRBJ2-7; 8 nucleotides line up with TRBD2. Unmatched junction bases numbered 10, after V lost 6 bases and J lost 3 bases. The CDR3 has 15 residues. Germline V gives CDR1 LNHDA, CDR2 SQIVND (reference sequence). In DNA, the CDR3 is TGTGCCAGTAGCCGGCGGGGAGCGGGAGACTACGAGCAGTACTTC. It encodes CASSRRGAGDYEQYF. The variable domain in full, completed from reference TRBV19 and TRBJ2-7, reads DGGITQSPKYLFRKEGQNVTLSCEQNLNHDAMYWYRQDPGQGLRLIYYSQIVNDFQKGDIAEGYSVSREKKESFPLTVTSAQKNPTAFYLCASSRRGAGDYEQYFGPGTRLTVT.

V is TRBV5-5 and J is TRBJ1-1; 7 bases fit TRBD1. Germline trimming cut 0 bases from V and 0 bases from J; bases unmatched to any gene: 2. The CDR3 has 15 residues. Germline V gene sequence: CDR1 SGHKS, CDR2 YYEKEE (reference sequence). The CDR3 is CASSLEGGLNTEAFF. In nucleotides, the CDR3 is TGTGCCAGCAGCTTGGAAGGGGGCCTGAACACTGAAGCTTTCTTT. Complete variable domain (other parts from reference TRBV5-5 and TRBJ1-1): DAGVTQSPTHLIKTRGQQVTLRCSPISGHKSVSWYQQVLGQGPQFIFQYYEKEERGRGNFPDRFSARQFPNYSSELNVNALLLGDSALYLCASSLEGGLNTEAFFGQGTRLTVV.